This is a list of T cell receptor beta chains from one sample in a study of T cell responses to AZD1222 COVID-19 vaccine. The repertoire was sequenced with immunoSEQ multiplex PCR; TCRdb's copy has only in-frame clones and lacks some. The sample holds about 190,000 clones; more than 75% are singletons and the top ten take around 2.5%. Sequencing used peripheral blood, obtained on day 0 of MenACWY control vaccination. The receptor source for this set is an adult in good health. CDR3s include the opening cysteine and the closing phenylalanine or tryptophan. The order of the fields is D gene, J gene, V gene, CDR3 DNA, CDR3 protein. D genes are given only for firm matches.

d_gene: TRBD2
j_gene: TRBJ2-3
v_gene: TRBV7-9
CDR3nt: TGTGCCAGCAGCCCTGGGACTAGCGGGGAATGGGGCACAGATACGCAGTATTTT
CDR3aa: CASSPGTSGEWGTDTQYF

d_gene: .
j_gene: TRBJ2-2
v_gene: TRBV9
CDR3nt: TGTGCCAGCGACAACACCGGGGAGCTGTTTTTT
CDR3aa: CASDNTGELFF

d_gene: .
j_gene: TRBJ1-6
v_gene: TRBV27
CDR3nt: TGTGCCAGCAGTTTATACGGGCCTAATTCACCCCTCCACTTT
CDR3aa: CASSLYGPNSPLHF

d_gene: TRBD1
j_gene: TRBJ1-1
v_gene: TRBV2
CDR3nt: TGTGCCAGCACCCAGAGACAGGGAAGGACTGAAGCTTTCTTT
CDR3aa: CASTQRQGRTEAFF

d_gene: .
j_gene: TRBJ2-7
v_gene: TRBV5-4
CDR3nt: TGTGCCAGCAGCTCGGAGACAGCCAGTACCTACGAGCAGTACTTC
CDR3aa: CASSSETASTYEQYF

d_gene: .
j_gene: TRBJ1-3
v_gene: TRBV28
CDR3nt: TGTGCCAGCAGCCCCGCGTCCTCTGGAAACACCATATATTTT
CDR3aa: CASSPASSGNTIYF

d_gene: .
j_gene: TRBJ2-2
v_gene: TRBV28
CDR3nt: TGTGCCAGCAGACCCGGGACAACGAACACCGGGGAGCTGTTTTTT
CDR3aa: CASRPGTTNTGELFF

d_gene: .
j_gene: TRBJ1-4
v_gene: TRBV7-9
CDR3nt: TGTGCCAGCAGTTTAACGGGAACTAATGAAAAACTGTTTTTT
CDR3aa: CASSLTGTNEKLFF

d_gene: TRBD2
j_gene: TRBJ2-4
v_gene: TRBV4-1
CDR3nt: TGCGCCAGCAGCATACTAGCGGGGGGGCTAGCCAAAAACATTCAGTACTTC
CDR3aa: CASSILAGGLAKNIQYF

d_gene: TRBD1
j_gene: TRBJ2-2
v_gene: TRBV6-2/TRBV6-3
CDR3nt: TGTGCCAGCAGCTTAGACGAATCGACAGGGGGCGATTGGGCCGGGGAGCTGTTTTTT
CDR3aa: CASSLDESTGGDWAGELFF

d_gene: .
j_gene: TRBJ1-4
v_gene: TRBV5-1
CDR3nt: TGCGCCAGCAGCTTGCGGGGTAATGAAAAACTGTTTTTT
CDR3aa: CASSLRGNEKLFF

d_gene: .
j_gene: TRBJ1-1
v_gene: TRBV3-1/TRBV3-2
CDR3nt: TGTGCCAGCAGCCAAGACGGCAGCAACACTGAAGCTTTCTTT
CDR3aa: CASSQDGSNTEAFF

d_gene: .
j_gene: TRBJ1-2
v_gene: TRBV24-1
CDR3nt: TGTGCCACCAGTGAGGCAGGCTATGGCTACACCTTC
CDR3aa: CATSEAGYGYTF